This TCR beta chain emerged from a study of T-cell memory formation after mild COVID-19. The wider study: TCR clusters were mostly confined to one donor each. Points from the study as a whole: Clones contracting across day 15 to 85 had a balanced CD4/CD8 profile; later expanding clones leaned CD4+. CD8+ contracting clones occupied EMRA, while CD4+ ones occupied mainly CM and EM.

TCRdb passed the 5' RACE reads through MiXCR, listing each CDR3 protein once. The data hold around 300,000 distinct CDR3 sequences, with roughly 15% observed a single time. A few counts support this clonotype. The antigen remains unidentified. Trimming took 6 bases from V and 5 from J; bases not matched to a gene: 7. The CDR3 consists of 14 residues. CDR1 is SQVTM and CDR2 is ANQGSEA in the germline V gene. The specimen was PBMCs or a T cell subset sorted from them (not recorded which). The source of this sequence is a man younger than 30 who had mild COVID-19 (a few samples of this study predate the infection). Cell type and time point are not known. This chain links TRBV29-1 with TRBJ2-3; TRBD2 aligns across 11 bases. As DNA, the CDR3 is TGCAGCGTAATAGCGGGGGGGCCGGGAGATACGCAGTATTTT. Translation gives CSVIAGGPGDTQYF.